Listed here are 22 T cell receptor beta chains from one sample, sequenced in a study of blood T cells in healthy people across ages (dated by TCRdb to between 2014 and 2016). Library method: 5' RACE. TCRdb records Illumina HiSeq 2500 as the sequencer. A second roughly 6 to 12 cycle PCR used a sample-barcoded 5' primer and a J-beta primer mix. In TCRdb, the public reads were trimmed at Q25 with fastp and aligned with MiXCR, with productive beta chains retained. When rows share a CDR3 protein, they turn into one entry using the most common DNA and genes. The sample contains about 1.4 million distinct CDR3 sequences, 55% to 75% of them found a single time. The ten largest clones take up under 8.5% of the sample. What was sequenced was blood. The receptors originated from a man younger than 30 in good health.

The chain employs TRBV6-5 and TRBJ1-2; possible D gene TRBD1, 6 bases. Looked up from germline, CDR1 is MNHEY and CDR2 is SVGAGI. This CDR3 comprises 11 residues. V lost 9 bases and J lost 4, with 9 bases in between. The CDR3 DNA is TGTGCCAGTCAGGGGACCTATGGCTACACCTTC. This sequence encodes CASQGTYGYTF.

This clonotype was counted a single time. An end of the junction differs from the germline gene, which may be a read error. V is TRBV7-7 and J is TRBJ1-4; tentatively, D is TRBD1 (5 bases). Per the germline V gene, CDR1 is SSHAT and CDR2 is FNYEAQ (reference sequence). The length of the CDR3 is 20 residues. CDR3 sequence reads: CASSPGRGKGSIIWDEKLFF. CDR3 in DNA: TGTGCTAGCAGCCCTGGACGGGGGAAGGGAAGTATAATTTGGGATGAAAAACTGTTTTTT. Full variable domain (remainder filled in from reference TRBV7-7 and TRBJ1-4): GAGVSQSPRYKVTKRGQDVTLRCDPISSHATLYWYQQALGQGPEFLTYFNYEAQPDKSGLPSDRFSAERPEGSISTLTIQRTEQRDSAMYRCASSPGRGKGSIIWDEKLFFGSGTQLSVL.

J is TRBJ2-4 and V is TRBV10-3, with 9 bases aligning to TRBD1. The J call is doubtful: the DNA matches TRBJ2-7 better. This CDR3 comprises 12 residues. The germline V gene has CDR1 ENHRY and CDR2 SYGVKD. The CDR3 bases are TGTGCCAGCAGACAGGGGGAGTCCGAGCAGTACTTC. This encodes CASRQGESEQYF.

Note on this clonotype: The junction and the germline gene differ at one end; a read error may be behind it. V and J are TRBV4-1 and TRBJ2-4, with D possibly matching TRBD1 (5 bases). The CDR3 is 17 amino acids. Germline CDR1 is MGHRA and CDR2 is YSYEKL. The CDR3 loop reads CASRQGVVSPSKNIQYF. The CDR3, as DNA: TGCGCCAGCAGGCAAGGGGTCGTTAGCCCCTCCAAAAACATTCAGTACTTC.

This clonotype showed up just a few times. In DNA, the CDR3 is TGCGCCAGCAAAGCCGGGGCGGGCGGGAACACTGAAGCTTTCTTT. It encodes CASKAGAGGNTEAFF. V and J are TRBV5-1 and TRBJ1-1, with D possibly matching TRBD1 (5 bases). With 6 bases removed from V and 1 base from J, the gap between germline ends came to 16 bases. Germline V gives CDR1 SGHRS, CDR2 YFSETQ. The CDR3 length is 15 residues. The full variable domain, completed using reference TRBV5-1 and TRBJ1-1, is KAGVTQTPRYLIKTRGQQVTLSCSPISGHRSVSWYQQTPGQGLQFLFEYFSETQRNKGNFPGRFSGRQFSNSRSEMNVSTLELGDSALYLCASKAGAGGNTEAFFGQGTRLTVV.

The chain recombines TRBV7-9 with TRBJ2-3, with 10 bases matching TRBD2. The CDR3 spans 15 residues. The germline CDR1 and CDR2 sequences are SEHNR and FQNEAQ (reference sequence). J gave up 5 bases and V 5 bases, and 7 bases lay outside the gene matches. The CDR3 protein is CASSRTGTSVDTQYF. The CDR3 nucleotides are TGTGCCAGCAGCCGAACCGGGACTAGCGTAGATACGCAGTATTTT.

This clonotype was seen only once. The V and J genes are TRBV5-1 and TRBJ2-1; 9 bases line up with TRBD1. Unmatched junction bases numbered 16, after V lost 4 bases and J lost 11 bases. The V gene's germline CDR1 is SGHRS and CDR2 YFSETQ. CDR3 size: 16 residues. Here the CDR3 reads CASSPGSGTGTNKQFF. CDR3 nucleotides: TGCGCCAGCAGCCCGGGGTCCGGGACAGGGACGAATAAGCAGTTCTTC.

With regard to this clonotype: Its ends do not fully match the called genes, so a read error is possible. This sequence joins TRBV10-3 and TRBJ2-6, with D unclear. This CDR3 region has 16 residues. Germline V gene sequence: CDR1 ENHRY, CDR2 SYGVKD. The CDR3 DNA reads as TGCGCCATCAGTGTTGGGTTAAGCCCTGGGGCCAACGTCCTGACTTTC. This translates into CAISVGLSPGANVLTF.

The chain couples TRBV5-1 to TRBJ2-1; a weak D match, TRBD1 (6 bases). Germline V gives CDR1 SGHRS, CDR2 YFSETQ. The CDR3 sequence is 13 residues long. V lost 3 bases and J 8 bases, leaving 12 bases between the germline ends. Here the CDR3 DNA reads TGCGCCAGCAGCTACAGGGTTGTCCATGAGCAGTTCTTC. Translating gives CASSYRVVHEQFF. The entire variable domain, with the rest obtained from reference TRBV5-1 and TRBJ2-1, is as follows: KAGVTQTPRYLIKTRGQQVTLSCSPISGHRSVSWYQQTPGQGLQFLFEYFSETQRNKGNFPGRFSGRQFSNSRSEMNVSTLELGDSALYLCASSYRVVHEQFFGPGTRLTVL.

This clonotype was counted a few times. The rearrangement uses TRBV7-2 and TRBJ2-3; weak D call: TRBD2 (6 bases). The CDR3 has 16 residues. Trimming removed 1 base from V and 3 bases from J, with 14 bases in between. The germline CDR1 and CDR2 sequences are SGHTA and FQGNSA. CDR3 nucleotides: TGTGCCAGCAGCTTAGGCTCGGCTAGCGTGACAGATACGCAGTATTTT. Its protein is CASSLGSASVTDTQYF.

The chain carries TRBV2 and TRBJ2-5, with D perhaps matching TRBD1 (6 bases). The end of the DNA aligns better with TRBJ2-7, so the J call may be wrong. The CDR3 is 14 amino acids. CDR1 SNHLY and CDR2 FYNNEI come from the germline V gene. DNA for the CDR3: TGTGCCAGCAGCCCGATTCTGGTCAGGGGCGAGCAGTACTTC. Translated, it gives CASSPILVRGEQYF.

This clonotype showed up just once. This sequence joins TRBV27 and TRBJ2-1; 8 bases match TRBD1. Germline trimming cut 3 bases from V and 5 bases from J; bases unmatched to any gene: 9. Germline values: CDR1 MNHEY, CDR2 SMNVEV (reference sequence). The CDR3 runs to 16 residues. CDR3 nucleotides: TGTGCCAGCAGTTTGGCGGGGACAGGAGGGGACAATGAGCAGTTCTTC. Its translation: CASSLAGTGGDNEQFF.

The chain joins TRBV7-2 to TRBJ2-1; 12 nucleotides align to TRBD2. The J segment lost 4 bases and the V segment lost 4 bases, leaving 8 bases of the junction unmatched. Germline V gene data show CDR1 as SGHTA and CDR2 as FQGNSA. The CDR3 extends over 17 amino acids. The CDR3 DNA is TGTGCCAGCAGCTCCGGACTAGCGGGAACGGTTTACAATGAGCAGTTCTTC. Translation: CASSSGLAGTVYNEQFF.

The rearrangement uses TRBV4-3 and TRBJ2-1; D unresolved. The length of the CDR3 is 16 residues. Looked up from germline, CDR1 is LGHNA and CDR2 is YSLEER. Trimming took off 0 bases at V and 4 bases at J, with 13 bases between the two ends. This CDR3 reads CASSQERADEYNEQFF. The CDR3 DNA reads as TGCGCCAGCAGCCAAGAAAGGGCAGATGAATACAATGAGCAGTTCTTC.

The V gene is TRBV10-3, the J gene TRBJ2-7, with TRBD1 matching over 8 bases. The CDR3 is 12 amino acids. The ends lost 10 bases at V and 3 bases at J; junction bases unmatched: 5. Per the germline V gene, CDR1 is ENHRY and CDR2 is SYGVKD. In nucleotides, the CDR3 is TGTGCCACCAAGACAGGGGTCTACGAGCAGTACTTC. Its protein is CATKTGVYEQYF.

The chain links TRBV9 to TRBJ2-2, with D uncertain. This CDR3 has 15 residues. Germline assignment: CDR1 SGDLS and CDR2 YYNGEE. Trimming cost V 0 bases and J 0 bases, with 6 bases left between them. CDR3 residues: CASSVETTNTGELFF. For the CDR3, the DNA is TGTGCCAGCAGCGTAGAGACAACGAACACCGGGGAGCTGTTTTTT.

V gene TRBV6-6 combines with J gene TRBJ2-1; D is uncertain. The CDR3 covers 12 residues. Trimming pared 6 bases from V and 9 bases from J, leaving 12 bases between. Germline V gives CDR1 MNHNY, CDR2 SVGAGI (reference sequence). In DNA, the CDR3 is TGTGCCAGCAGGGCCCGATCCGGTGAGCAGTTCTTC. This translates into CASRARSGEQFF.

This clonotype was detected only a few times. CDR3 residues: CASSGLRAGYTF. DNA of the CDR3: TGTGCCAGCAGCGGCCTCCGGGCTGGCTACACCTTC. The chain links TRBV11-2 to TRBJ1-2, with D hard to call. The CDR3 spans 12 residues. With 5 bases removed from V and 7 bases from J, the gap between germline ends came to 11 bases. From germline, CDR1 is SGHAT and CDR2 FQNNGV.

This clonotype was recorded at least ten times. V is TRBV25-1 and J is TRBJ2-5; TRBD1 aligns across 11 bases. There are 14 residues in the CDR3. The germline V gene has CDR1 MGHDK and CDR2 SYGVNS. V lost 0 bases and J lost 7; bases outside the gene matches: 1. CDR3 sequence reads: CASSEYGTGGTQYF. CDR3 nucleotide sequence: TGTGCCAGCAGTGAATATGGGACAGGGGGGACCCAGTACTTC.

J is TRBJ2-5 and V is TRBV5-1, with TRBD2 matching over 12 bases. The V and J ends lost 2 bases and 11 bases, in that order; junction bases with no gene match: 13. The CDR3 spans 16 residues. Germline assignment: CDR1 SGHRS and CDR2 YFSETQ. The chain's CDR3 is CASSFGLAGSPSEQYF. The CDR3 bases are TGCGCCAGCAGCTTCGGACTAGCGGGGTCCCCAAGTGAGCAGTACTTC. The full variable domain, its missing parts supplied by reference TRBV5-1 and TRBJ2-5, is KAGVTQTPRYLIKTRGQQVTLSCSPISGHRSVSWYQQTPGQGLQFLFEYFSETQRNKGNFPGRFSGRQFSNSRSEMNVSTLELGDSALYLCASSFGLAGSPSEQYFGPGTRLLVL.

The chain recombines TRBV6-1 with TRBJ1-1; D uncertain. With 4 bases removed from V and 3 bases from J, the gap between germline ends came to 9 bases. CDR1 and CDR2 from the germline V gene are MNHNS and SASEGT. This CDR3 has 13 amino acids. CDR3 coding DNA: TGTGCCAGCAGTGGGAGAAGAGACACTGAAGCTTTCTTT. This encodes CASSGRRDTEAFF.

In its sample, this clonotype was seen a few times. The chain recombines TRBV7-9 with TRBJ2-2; D call uncertain. Germline CDR1 and CDR2: SEHNR and FQNEAQ (reference sequence). V was pared by 1 base and J by 0 bases, with 9 bases between. The CDR3 is made up of 16 amino acids. CDR3 nucleotides: TGTGCCAGCAGCTTAGTCGCAGATGCGAACACCGGGGAGCTGTTTTTT. Residues: CASSLVADANTGELFF.